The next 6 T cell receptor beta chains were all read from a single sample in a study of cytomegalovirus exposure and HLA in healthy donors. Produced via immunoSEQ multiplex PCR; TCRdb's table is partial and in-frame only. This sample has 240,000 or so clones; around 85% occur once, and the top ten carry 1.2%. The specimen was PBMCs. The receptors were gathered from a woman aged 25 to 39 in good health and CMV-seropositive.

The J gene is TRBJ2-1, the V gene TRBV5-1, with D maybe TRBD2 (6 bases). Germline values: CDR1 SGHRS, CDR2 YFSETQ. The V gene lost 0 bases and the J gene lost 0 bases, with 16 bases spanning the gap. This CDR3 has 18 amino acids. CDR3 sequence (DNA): TGCGCCAGCAGCTTGGTTGTCGGGAGCGGAAGCTCCTACAATGAGCAGTTCTTC. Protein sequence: CASSLVVGSGSSYNEQFF.

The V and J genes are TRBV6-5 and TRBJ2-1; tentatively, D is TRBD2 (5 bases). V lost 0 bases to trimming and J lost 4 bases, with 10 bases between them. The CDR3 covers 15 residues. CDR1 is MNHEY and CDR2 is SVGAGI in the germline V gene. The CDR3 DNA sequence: TGTGCCAGCAGTTACTCACCTCGGGGTTACAATGAGCAGTTCTTC. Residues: CASSYSPRGYNEQFF.

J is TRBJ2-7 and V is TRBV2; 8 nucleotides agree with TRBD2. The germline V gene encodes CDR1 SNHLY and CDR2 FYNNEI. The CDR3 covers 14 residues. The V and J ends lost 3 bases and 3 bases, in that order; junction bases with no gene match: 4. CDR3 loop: CASSEPAGVYEQYF. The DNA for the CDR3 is TGTGCCAGCAGTGAGCCAGCGGGAGTCTACGAGCAGTACTTC.

The CDR3 DNA sequence: TGCAGCGTTGATGGGGCCGGCCTTGGCTACGAGCAGTACTTC. Translation gives CSVDGAGLGYEQYF. V usage is TRBV29-1 and J usage is TRBJ2-7, with D possibly TRBD1 on 5 matching bases. CDR3 size: 14 residues. Germline V gene lookup returns CDR1 SQVTM and CDR2 ANQGSEA. V dropped 3 bases and J dropped 3 bases, with 15 bases sitting between them.

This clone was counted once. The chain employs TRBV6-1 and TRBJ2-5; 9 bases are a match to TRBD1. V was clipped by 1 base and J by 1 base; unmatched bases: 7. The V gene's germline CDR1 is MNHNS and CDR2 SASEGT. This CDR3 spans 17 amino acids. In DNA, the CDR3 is TGTGCCAGCAGTGAAGAGGACAGGGGCGTACCCCAAGAGACCCAGTACTTC. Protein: CASSEEDRGVPQETQYF.

Here the CDR3 reads CASSSPGQGVPLYGYTF. The CDR3 nucleotides read TGTGCCAGCAGTTCCCCGGGACAGGGAGTGCCCCTCTATGGCTACACCTTC. The V call is TRBV28, the J call TRBJ1-2; 9 bases agree with TRBD1. The V gene's germline CDR1 is MDHEN and CDR2 SYDVKM. V lost 4 bases and J lost 4; bases outside the gene matches: 13. This CDR3 has 17 residues.